The entry that follows covers one T cell receptor beta chain sequence. Its antigen is not identified. The PCR used 60 Vbeta and 13 Jbeta primers. Produced via immunoSEQ multiplex PCR; TCRdb's table is partial and in-frame only. The table lists some 110,000 clones, around 83% of them singletons. These data come from a study of cytomegalovirus exposure and HLA in healthy donors. Study-wide points: What was likely a sequencing artifact was a cluster of highly shared sequence variants. The CMV antigen specificity of a few CMV-associated chains was confirmed through in vitro analysis.

V dropped 5 bases and J dropped 7; count of bases not matched to a gene: 13. The CDR3 has 16 amino acids. Germline assignment: CDR1 SGHVS and CDR2 FNYEAQ. The sample consisted of PBMCs. The chain joins TRBV7-6 to TRBJ1-4, with 7 bases aligning to TRBD1. The receptor comes from a man aged 30-40 years in good health and CMV-seropositive. CDR3 protein: CASSRYYRGTGEKLFF. DNA for the CDR3: TGTGCCAGCAGCCGGTACTACAGGGGAACGGGTGAAAAACTGTTTTTT.